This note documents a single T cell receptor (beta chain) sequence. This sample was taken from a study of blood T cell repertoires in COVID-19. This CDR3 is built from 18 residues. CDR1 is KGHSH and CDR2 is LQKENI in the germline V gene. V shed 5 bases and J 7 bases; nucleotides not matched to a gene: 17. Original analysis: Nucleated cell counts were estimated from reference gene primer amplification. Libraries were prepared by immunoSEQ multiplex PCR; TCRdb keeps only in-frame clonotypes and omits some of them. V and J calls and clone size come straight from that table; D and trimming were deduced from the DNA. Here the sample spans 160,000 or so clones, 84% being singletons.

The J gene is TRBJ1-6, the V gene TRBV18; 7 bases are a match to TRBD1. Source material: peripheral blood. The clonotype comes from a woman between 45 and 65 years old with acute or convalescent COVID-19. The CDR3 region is CASSSHDRAASPNSPLHF. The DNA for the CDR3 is TGTGCCAGCTCATCCCACGACAGGGCGGCATCCCCAAATTCACCCCTCCACTTT.